This T cell receptor (beta chain) was found in a study of post-analysis software for immune sequencing data. Looking at the study overall: Relapsing-remitting, secondary progressive and progressive-relapsing courses of multiple sclerosis were included. General study points: Comparison with controls showed significantly lower normalized Chao1 diversity in multiple sclerosis patients. Compared with controls, patients had more of roughly five TRBV segments, including TRBV5-6, TRBV5-1 and TRBV20-1.

TCR beta cDNA libraries included unique molecular identifiers. TCRdb re-called the PCR reads through MiXCR, storing one row per CDR3 protein. The data hold around 440,000 distinct CDR3 sequences, with less than 45% observed a single time. The ends were cut back, 5 bases at V and 8 bases at J, with 10 bases in the middle. This CDR3 is built from 12 residues. From germline, CDR1 is SNHLY and CDR2 FYNNEI. With respect to this clonotype: Antigen: not known.

The chain employs TRBV2 and TRBJ2-1, with D maybe TRBD2 (6 bases). The sample taken for sequencing was blood. This clonotype originated in a girl aged 10 to 17 with multiple sclerosis. The CDR3 nucleotides read TGTGCCAGCAGTACGGGGGATGATGAGCAGTTCTTC. Its protein product is CASSTGDDEQFF.